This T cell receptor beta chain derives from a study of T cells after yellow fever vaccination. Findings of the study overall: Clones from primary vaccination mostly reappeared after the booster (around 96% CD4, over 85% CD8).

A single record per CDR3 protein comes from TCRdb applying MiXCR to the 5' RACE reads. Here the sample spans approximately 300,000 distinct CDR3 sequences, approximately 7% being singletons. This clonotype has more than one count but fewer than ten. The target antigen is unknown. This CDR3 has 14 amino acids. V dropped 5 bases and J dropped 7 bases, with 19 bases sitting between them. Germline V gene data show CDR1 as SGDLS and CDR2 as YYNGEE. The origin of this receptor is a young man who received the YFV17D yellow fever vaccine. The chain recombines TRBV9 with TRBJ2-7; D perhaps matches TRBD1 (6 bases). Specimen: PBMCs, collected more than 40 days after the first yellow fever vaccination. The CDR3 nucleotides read TGTGCCAGCAGTATGACCGGGACAAGTAAGGAGCAGTACTTC. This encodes CASSMTGTSKEQYF. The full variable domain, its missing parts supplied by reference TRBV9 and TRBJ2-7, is DSGVTQTPKHLITATGQRVTLRCSPRSGDLSVYWYQQSLDQGLQFLIQYYNGEERAKGNILERFSAQQFPDLHSELNLSSLELGDSALYFCASSMTGTSKEQYFGPGTRLTVT.